Listed here are 23 T cell receptor beta chains from one sample, sequenced in a study of radiotherapy plus CTLA-4 blockade in lung cancer. Method: immunoSEQ multiplex PCR; TCRdb's copy keeps in-frame clones and lacks some. This table holds about 82,000 clones, 55% to 75% found once. This material consisted of peripheral blood, taken from a patient treated with radiotherapy plus ipilimumab. The receptors originated from a human donor with non-small cell lung cancer that progressed on radiotherapy plus ipilimumab.

This clone has a handful of counts. Its ends do not fully match the called genes, so a read error is possible. J is TRBJ2-5 and V is TRBV9, with D perhaps matching TRBD2 (7 bases). The CDR3 totals 14 residues. Germline V gene lookup returns CDR1 SGDLS and CDR2 YYNGEE. The chain's CDR3 is CARSVGGGTETQYF. The CDR3 DNA reads as TGTGCCCGCAGCGTAGGGGGGGGGACGGAGACCCAGTACTTC.

The chain is built from TRBV11-3 and TRBJ2-2; D gene ambiguous. Looked up from germline, CDR1 is SGHNT and CDR2 is YENEEA. CDR3 length equals 13 residues. Between the trimmed V and J ends, which lost 1 base and 7 bases, there was a span of 7 bases. CDR3 in DNA: TGTGCCAGCAGCTTAGTACCCGGCGGGGAGCTGTTTTTT. Protein: CASSLVPGGELFF.

This clone occurred a few times. J is TRBJ1-3 and V is TRBV7-2; D may be TRBD1 (5 bases). V lost 2 bases and J lost 1, with 9 bases in between. The germline V gene has CDR1 SGHTA and CDR2 FQGNSA. The CDR3 loop spans 15 amino acids. The CDR3 protein is CASSLSGASGNTIYF. The CDR3 coding sequence is TGTGCCAGCAGCTTAAGCGGGGCTTCTGGAAACACCATATATTTT.

This rearrangement joins TRBV5-6 to TRBJ2-1; D is possibly TRBD1 (6 bases). The germline V and J ends were trimmed by 2 bases and 12 bases, with 21 bases remaining between them. Looked up from germline, CDR1 is SGHDT and CDR2 is YYEEEE. This CDR3 contains 15 residues. CDR3 DNA: TGTGCCAGCAGCTTAGGTGGGGGCGGGTTTGGAGTGCAGTTCTTC. It translates to CASSLGGGGFGVQFF.

V usage is TRBV7-9 and J usage is TRBJ1-1; unclear D gene. This CDR3 is 13 amino acids long. V lost 8 bases, J lost 2 bases, and 12 bases lay in between. Germline CDR1 is SEHNR and CDR2 is FQNEAQ (reference sequence). The CDR3 sequence is CASGVDFNTEAFF. The CDR3 bases are TGTGCCAGCGGGGTGGATTTCAACACTGAAGCTTTCTTT. Complete variable domain (other parts from reference TRBV7-9 and TRBJ1-1): DTGVSQNPRHKITKRGQNVTFRCDPISEHNRLYWYRQTLGQGPEFLTYFQNEAQLEKSRLLSDRFSAERPKGSFSTLEIQRTEQGDSAMYLCASGVDFNTEAFFGQGTRLTVV.

This chain uses TRBV10-3 with TRBJ2-7; D is unclear. Trimming left V 2 bases short and J 2 bases short, with 13 bases between. Per germline, CDR1 ENHRY and CDR2 SYGVKD. This CDR3 comprises 15 residues. CDR3 in DNA: TGTGCCATCAGTGAGCCCCCCCAGAAGGCCTACGAGCAGTACTTC. Amino acid sequence: CAISEPPQKAYEQYF.

The chain has TRBV7-9 and TRBJ2-5; no firm D call. This CDR3 is 14 amino acids long. Germline lookup yields CDR1 SEHNR and CDR2 FQNEAQ (reference sequence). Trimming cost V 3 bases and J 2 bases, with 10 bases left between them. The CDR3 loop reads CASSFGPEQETQYF. The CDR3 bases are TGTGCCAGCAGCTTCGGCCCGGAACAAGAGACCCAGTACTTC.

For the CDR3, the DNA is TGTGCCAGCAGTTCCCCCGGAGTAGCGGGAGGGCCATTCGAGCAGTACTTC. It encodes CASSSPGVAGGPFEQYF. The gene calls are TRBV28 and TRBJ2-7; 11 bases map to TRBD2. This CDR3 is 17 amino acids long. Germline CDR1 MDHEN, CDR2 SYDVKM. V gave up 4 bases and J gave up 6 bases; unmatched junction bases: 14.

The rearrangement links TRBV5-1 to TRBJ2-3; 8 positions match TRBD2. From germline, CDR1 is SGHRS and CDR2 YFSETQ. The length of the CDR3 is 16 residues. The J segment lost 2 bases and the V segment lost 4 bases, leaving 9 bases of the junction unmatched. The CDR3 is CASSPRGGVNTDTQYF. For the CDR3, the DNA is TGCGCCAGCAGCCCCCGGGGGGGGGTGAACACAGATACGCAGTATTTT.

This clone was found a few times. V is TRBV28 and J is TRBJ2-6; D call uncertain. The V end was cut by 8 bases, the J end by 4 bases, with 6 bases between. Per germline, CDR1 MDHEN and CDR2 SYDVKM. CDR3 size: 12 residues. CDR3 nucleotide sequence: TGTGCCAGCGTTTCCGGGGCCAACGTCCTGACTTTC. It translates to CASVSGANVLTF.

This chain joins TRBV28 and TRBJ1-2, with a weak D call TRBD1 (6 bases). The V gene's germline CDR1 is MDHEN and CDR2 SYDVKM. Trimming shortened V by 4 bases and J by 0 bases, and 12 bases separated the two germline ends. The CDR3 is 15 amino acids. CDR3 sequence (DNA): TGTGCCAGCAGTTCGGGGGGCGACTCTAACTATGGCTACACCTTC. Translating gives CASSSGGDSNYGYTF.

The chain couples TRBV10-3 to TRBJ1-2; D not resolved. The CDR3 length is 13 residues. CDR1 and CDR2 (germline): ENHRY, SYGVKD. V shed 0 bases and J shed 6 bases, with 8 bases lying between them. CDR3 in amino acids: CAISESGSDGYTF. As DNA, the CDR3 is TGTGCCATCAGTGAGTCGGGCAGTGATGGCTACACCTTC.

Concerning this clone: One end of the junction is discordant with germline, which a read error may explain. V usage is TRBV10-2 and J usage is TRBJ2-3; possibly TRBD2 for D (5 bases). The CDR3 runs 16 residues. The V gene's germline CDR1 is WSHSY and CDR2 SAAADI. The CDR3 DNA sequence: TGCGCCAGCAGTGAGTCTCTTGGCGGGTACTCAGATACGCAGTTTTTT. Translated: CASSESLGGYSDTQFF.

The chain carries TRBV5-1 and TRBJ1-2, with 8 nucleotides matching TRBD1. Germline V gives CDR1 SGHRS, CDR2 YFSETQ. The J segment lost 6 bases and the V segment lost 1 base, leaving 8 bases of the junction unmatched. The CDR3 is 15 residues long. The CDR3 bases are TGCGCCAGCAGCTTGAGAGCAGGGGGCAGGGATGGCTACACCTTC. Translating gives CASSLRAGGRDGYTF.

The chain employs TRBV6-1 and TRBJ2-7; 7 nucleotides match TRBD1. J gave up 4 bases and V 7 bases, and 13 bases lay outside the gene matches. CDR1 MNHNS and CDR2 SASEGT come from the germline V gene. This CDR3 is 15 amino acids long. This CDR3 reads CASNLSPGGYYEQYF. In DNA, the CDR3 is TGTGCCAGCAATCTGAGCCCAGGGGGATATTACGAGCAGTACTTC.

This sequence joins TRBV7-2 and TRBJ1-6, with D perhaps matching TRBD1 (5 bases). Germline loops: CDR1 SGHTA, CDR2 FQGNSA. This CDR3 comprises 15 residues. V lost 1 base and J 11 bases, leaving 15 bases between the germline ends. For the CDR3, the DNA is TGTGCCAGCAGCTTAGAGGCGCGGGGGGGGACACCCCTCCACTTT. This gives the protein CASSLEARGGTPLHF. Combining the CDR3 with reference TRBV7-2 and TRBJ1-6 gives the whole variable domain GAGVSQSPSNKVTEKGKDVELRCDPISGHTALYWYRQSLGQGLEFLIYFQGNSAPDKSGLPSDRFSAERTGGSVSTLTIQRTQQEDSAVYLCASSLEARGGTPLHFGNGTRLTVT.

Only a few counts were recorded for this clone. The chain joins TRBV9 to TRBJ2-7, with D maybe TRBD1 (5 bases). V lost 5 bases and J 4 bases, leaving 10 bases between the germline ends. The CDR3 consists of 12 residues. Germline values: CDR1 SGDLS, CDR2 YYNGEE. The DNA for the CDR3 is TGTGCCAGCAGACAGGAGCTTTACGAGCAGTACTTC. Protein: CASRQELYEQYF. Looking up the rest from reference TRBV9 and TRBJ2-7 gives the full variable domain: DSGVTQTPKHLITATGQRVTLRCSPRSGDLSVYWYQQSLDQGLQFLIQYYNGEERAKGNILERFSAQQFPDLHSELNLSSLELGDSALYFCASRQELYEQYFGPGTRLTVT.

The chain is built from TRBV11-2 and TRBJ1-3; D is perhaps TRBD1 (6 bases). CDR3 size: 17 residues. Trimming took off 1 base at V and 0 bases at J, with 13 bases between the two ends. Germline V gives CDR1 SGHAT, CDR2 FQNNGV. The CDR3 DNA reads TGTGCCAGCAGCTTAGTTTTCTCGGGACACTCTGGAAACACCATATATTTT. Amino acid sequence: CASSLVFSGHSGNTIYF.

The V call is TRBV6-6, the J call TRBJ1-2; D call uncertain. V lost 0 bases and J 5 bases, leaving 7 bases between the germline ends. CDR1 MNHNY and CDR2 SVGAGI come from the germline V gene (reference sequence). The CDR3 contains 13 residues. The CDR3 DNA reads as TGTGCCAGCAGTTACTCGGCGGGGTATGGCTACACCTTC. This encodes CASSYSAGYGYTF.

V gene TRBV18 combines with J gene TRBJ2-1; 9 bases map to TRBD2. CDR3 length equals 15 residues. The J segment lost 6 bases and the V segment lost 6 bases, leaving 9 bases of the junction unmatched. The germline V gene encodes CDR1 KGHSH and CDR2 LQKENI. The CDR3 DNA follows: TGTGCCAGCTCCCAGACTAGCGGAGATGGCAATGAGCAGTTCTTC. Translated: CASSQTSGDGNEQFF.

The chain is built from TRBV5-1 and TRBJ2-3; 8 nucleotides agree with TRBD2. The CDR3 consists of 18 residues. Trimming removed 0 bases from V and 2 bases from J; junction bases left unmatched: 11. CDR1 and CDR2 from the germline V gene are SGHRS and YFSETQ. This CDR3 is CASSLGLASGRLTDTQYF. CDR3 bases: TGCGCCAGCAGCTTGGGCCTTGCTAGCGGGCGCCTCACAGATACGCAGTATTTT.

The chain combines TRBV10-3 with TRBJ2-1; TRBD2 matches at 13 bases. Looked up from germline, CDR1 is ENHRY and CDR2 is SYGVKD. This CDR3 contains 15 residues. The junction had 5 bases not matched to a gene; V was cut back by 6 bases and J by 6 bases. The CDR3 sequence is CAISARTSGGNEQFF. Written as DNA, the CDR3 is TGTGCCATCAGCGCTAGGACTAGCGGGGGCAATGAGCAGTTCTTC.

In this sample, this clone turned up once. The J gene is TRBJ1-5, the V gene TRBV19, with 10 bases fitting TRBD1. In germline, CDR1 is LNHDA, CDR2 SQIVND (reference sequence). CDR3 size: 16 residues. The V segment lost 4 bases and the J segment 5 bases; nucleotides outside the gene matches: 8. This chain's CDR3 is CASSTLGQGKHQPQHF. In DNA, the CDR3 is TGTGCCAGTAGTACCCTGGGACAGGGGAAGCATCAGCCCCAGCATTTT. Complete variable domain (other parts from reference TRBV19 and TRBJ1-5): DGGITQSPKYLFRKEGQNVTLSCEQNLNHDAMYWYRQDPGQGLRLIYYSQIVNDFQKGDIAEGYSVSREKKESFPLTVTSAQKNPTAFYLCASSTLGQGKHQPQHFGDGTRLSIL.